The 32 T cell receptor beta chains presented below share a single source sample, sequenced in a study of cytomegalovirus exposure and HLA in healthy donors. The study ran its PCR with 60 Vbeta and 13 Jbeta primers. TCRdb's copy holds only in-frame clones and misses some; the assay was immunoSEQ multiplex PCR. The sample lists roughly 180,000 clones, approximately 80% occurring once. The sequenced sample consisted of PBMCs. All receptors derive from a woman aged 18-29 years in good health and CMV-seropositive.

This chain links TRBV2 with TRBJ2-5, with 7 nucleotides matching TRBD1. The CDR3 contains 12 residues. With V trimmed by 7 bases and J by 5 bases, 4 bases remained unmatched. Per the germline V gene, CDR1 is SNHLY and CDR2 is FYNNEI. The CDR3 coding sequence is TGTGCCAGCATAGGGGGCCGGGAGACCCAGTACTTC. Its protein is CASIGGRETQYF.

V is TRBV4-2 and J is TRBJ1-6; D gene unclear. Germline CDR1 and CDR2: LGHNA and YNFKEQ. V was shortened by 0 bases and J by 4 bases, with 13 bases between the two germline ends. The CDR3 is made up of 17 amino acids. The CDR3: CASSQEKNRGYNSPLHF. In DNA, the CDR3 is TGTGCCAGCAGCCAAGAGAAGAACCGAGGTTATAATTCACCCCTCCACTTT.

This clone was seen more than once but under ten times. CDR3 nucleotides: TGTGCCAGCAGTTTAGGGGGCGGGAATCAGCCCCAGCATTTT. As protein: CASSLGGGNQPQHF. The gene calls are TRBV27 and TRBJ1-5; maybe TRBD1 (6 bases). CDR3 size: 14 residues. The germline V gene encodes CDR1 MNHEY and CDR2 SMNVEV (reference sequence). The germline V and J ends were trimmed by 2 bases and 4 bases, with 9 bases remaining between them.

V is TRBV5-1 and J is TRBJ2-1, with 14 bases matching TRBD2. Germline V gene data show CDR1 as SGHRS and CDR2 as YFSETQ. J gave up 4 bases and V 4 bases, and 4 bases lay outside the gene matches. There are 16 residues in the CDR3. CDR3 residues: CASSARTSGGYNEQFF. Here the CDR3 DNA reads TGCGCCAGCAGCGCCAGGACTAGCGGGGGGTACAATGAGCAGTTCTTC. The entire variable domain, with the rest obtained from reference TRBV5-1 and TRBJ2-1, is as follows: KAGVTQTPRYLIKTRGQQVTLSCSPISGHRSVSWYQQTPGQGLQFLFEYFSETQRNKGNFPGRFSGRQFSNSRSEMNVSTLELGDSALYLCASSARTSGGYNEQFFGPGTRLTVL.

On this clone: Other DNA sequences within the sample encode an identical CDR3. J is TRBJ2-7 and V is TRBV18; no definite D call. Between the trimmed V and J ends, which lost 6 bases and 0 bases, there was a span of 6 bases. This CDR3 spans 12 amino acids. CDR1 is KGHSH and CDR2 is LQKENI in the germline V gene. Here the CDR3 DNA reads TGTGCCAGCTCGCCTAGCTCCTACGAGCAGTACTTC. Its translation is CASSPSSYEQYF.

The V gene is TRBV5-5, the J gene TRBJ2-3; 14 bases match TRBD2. Trimming at V came to 2 bases and at J to 5 bases, leaving 10 bases not matched to a gene. From germline, CDR1 is SGHKS and CDR2 YYEKEE (reference sequence). CDR3 length: 18 residues. CDR3 DNA sequence: TGTGCCAGCAGCTTAATCACGACTAGCGGGGGGGCGGGAGATACGCAGTATTTT. Its protein is CASSLITTSGGAGDTQYF.

The chain employs TRBV18 and TRBJ2-2, with 10 bases fitting TRBD1. The CDR3 totals 17 residues. The trim removed 1 base at V and 1 base at J, leaving 3 bases unmatched. Germline values: CDR1 KGHSH, CDR2 LQKENI. CDR3 residues: CASSPQGTGVNTGELFF. As DNA, the CDR3 is TGTGCCAGCTCACCACAAGGGACAGGGGTGAACACCGGGGAGCTGTTTTTT.

This clone was counted once. The chain has TRBV29-1 and TRBJ1-1; tentatively, D is TRBD1 (5 bases). Germline V CDR1 and CDR2: SQVTM, ANQGSEA. The CDR3 length is 14 residues. Trimming pared 4 bases from V and 4 bases from J, leaving 16 bases between. The CDR3: CSVVRDSGSTEAFF. In DNA form, the CDR3 reads TGCAGCGTTGTCCGGGACTCAGGGAGCACTGAAGCTTTCTTT.

The chain is built from TRBV5-4 and TRBJ1-4, with 8 bases matching TRBD1. Germline V lookup: CDR1 SGHNT, CDR2 YYREEE (reference sequence). There are 15 residues in the CDR3. The ends lost 4 bases at V and 4 bases at J; junction bases unmatched: 6. The CDR3 here is CASSGGTGHNEKLFF. CDR3 sequence (DNA): TGTGCCAGCAGCGGCGGGACAGGCCATAATGAAAAACTGTTTTTT.

Only a few counts were recorded for this clone. The CDR3 DNA follows: TGTGCCAGTAGTACGACAGAGGACACTGAAGCTTTCTTT. It translates to CASSTTEDTEAFF. V usage is TRBV19 and J usage is TRBJ1-1, with D maybe TRBD1 (5 bases). The CDR3 runs 13 residues. V dropped 4 bases and J dropped 3 bases, with 9 bases sitting between them. CDR1 is LNHDA and CDR2 is SQIVND in the germline V gene (reference sequence). Together with reference TRBV19 and TRBJ1-1, the CDR3 gives the full variable domain: DGGITQSPKYLFRKEGQNVTLSCEQNLNHDAMYWYRQDPGQGLRLIYYSQIVNDFQKGDIAEGYSVSREKKESFPLTVTSAQKNPTAFYLCASSTTEDTEAFFGQGTRLTVV.

The J gene is TRBJ2-2, the V gene TRBV4-2; 8 bases align to TRBD1. The CDR3 extends over 17 amino acids. V dropped 2 bases and J dropped 0; count of bases not matched to a gene: 5. CDR1 is LGHNA, CDR2 YNFKEQ, per germline. The CDR3 loop is CASSQFIRGPNTGELFF. The CDR3 DNA reads TGTGCCAGCAGCCAATTCATCAGGGGGCCGAACACCGGGGAGCTGTTTTTT.

This clone was counted a single time. V gene TRBV15 combines with J gene TRBJ2-1, with a tentative D call TRBD2 (5 bases). The CDR3 covers 16 residues. V was trimmed by 3 bases and J by 0 bases, leaving 12 bases between them. The V gene's germline CDR1 is LNHNV and CDR2 YYDKDF (reference sequence). The CDR3 sequence: CATSSPGLSSYNEQFF. The CDR3 nucleotides read TGTGCCACCAGCAGCCCGGGATTGAGCTCCTACAATGAGCAGTTCTTC.

The chain couples TRBV4-1 to TRBJ1-1; TRBD1 might be the D (5 bases). V was pared by 2 bases and J by 11 bases, with 18 bases between. The CDR3 length is 14 residues. Germline V lookup: CDR1 MGHRA, CDR2 YSYEKL. The CDR3, as DNA: TGCGCCAGCAGCCAAACTTCGGAAAGGGGCGAGGCTTTCTTT. This sequence encodes CASSQTSERGEAFF.

The gene calls are TRBV11-2 and TRBJ1-2; D is possibly TRBD1 (6 bases). V lost 6 bases and J lost 7, with 12 bases in between. The germline CDR1 and CDR2 sequences are SGHAT and FQNNGV. This CDR3 is built from 12 residues. CDR3 sequence: CASRGRGAGYTF. Here the CDR3 DNA reads TGTGCCAGCAGAGGCAGGGGAGCTGGCTACACCTTC.

The V and J genes are TRBV7-9 and TRBJ2-3; the D is unclear. Trimming stripped 5 bases from V and 4 bases from J, with 13 bases between. This CDR3 contains 14 residues. Germline-derived CDR1 and CDR2 are SEHNR and FQNEAQ (reference sequence). The CDR3 sequence is CASSTQHSSDTQYF. The CDR3 DNA follows: TGTGCCAGCAGCACACAGCATTCATCAGATACGCAGTATTTT.

The chain has TRBV2 and TRBJ2-3, with 8 bases fitting TRBD1. CDR1 and CDR2 (germline): SNHLY, FYNNEI. J gave up 4 bases and V 9 bases, and 15 bases lay outside the gene matches. CDR3 length equals 16 residues. The CDR3 DNA reads as TGTGCCAGACCAGGGGGCAGGGGCGCAGTAGCAGATACGCAGTATTTT. Protein: CARPGGRGAVADTQYF.

This clone was seen just once. The V call is TRBV4-3, the J call TRBJ2-3, with D uncertain. The V gene lost 0 bases and the J gene lost 4 bases, with 8 bases spanning the gap. The V gene's germline CDR1 is LGHNA and CDR2 YSLEER. This CDR3 region has 14 residues. CDR3: CASSQDRRSDTQYF. The CDR3 bases are TGCGCCAGCAGCCAAGATCGCAGGTCAGATACGCAGTATTTT.

The table lists this clone with a count of one. J is TRBJ2-3 and V is TRBV28; D perhaps matches TRBD2 (6 bases). Germline CDR1 reads MDHEN; CDR2 reads SYDVKM. V lost 7 bases, J lost 1 base, and 15 bases lay in between. The CDR3 contains 15 residues. CDR3 DNA: TGTGCCAGCAACGATCCGGGACTTCGCACAGATACGCAGTATTTT. This gives the protein CASNDPGLRTDTQYF.

The gene calls are TRBV2 and TRBJ2-1; TRBD2 agrees at 9 bases. From germline, CDR1 is SNHLY and CDR2 FYNNEI. With 7 bases clipped from V and 6 bases from J, the junction kept 7 bases outside the gene matches. The CDR3 length is 14 residues. The CDR3, as DNA: TGTGCCAGCAATCAGCGGGGGGCCGGCAATGAGCAGTTCTTC. It yields the protein CASNQRGAGNEQFF. The complete variable domain, with remaining parts taken from reference TRBV2 and TRBJ2-1, reads EPEVTQTPSHQVTQMGQEVILRCVPISNHLYFYWYRQILGQKVEFLVSFYNNEISEKSEIFDDQFSVERPDGSNFTLKIRSTKLEDSAMYFCASNQRGAGNEQFFGPGTRLTVL.

The gene calls are TRBV7-2 and TRBJ2-7; 9 bases are a match to TRBD1. CDR3 length: 14 residues. Trimming cost V 7 bases and J 6 bases; bases outside gene matches: 10. Germline V gene sequence: CDR1 SGHTA, CDR2 FQGNSA. CDR3 in amino acids: CASTLVGQGSEQYV. DNA for the CDR3: TGTGCCAGCACCCTCGTTGGACAGGGGTCCGAGCAGTACGTC.

V is TRBV5-5 and J is TRBJ1-6; TRBD1 aligns across 10 bases. The V segment lost 1 base and the J segment 1 base; nucleotides outside the gene matches: 8. CDR1 and CDR2 from the germline V gene are SGHKS and YYEKEE (reference sequence). This CDR3 contains 19 residues. The CDR3 loop reads CASSLFRDRGRSYNSPLHF. The CDR3, as DNA: TGTGCCAGCAGCTTGTTTCGGGACAGGGGTAGGTCCTATAATTCACCCCTCCACTTT.

J is TRBJ1-4 and V is TRBV20-1; D is uncertain. The CDR3 covers 10 residues. Germline values: CDR1 DFQATT, CDR2 SNEGSKA (reference sequence). The V gene lost 6 bases and the J gene lost 5 bases, with 4 bases spanning the gap. DNA of the CDR3: TGCAGTGCAGAGAATGAAAAACTGTTTTTT. This codes for CSAENEKLFF.

The chain uses TRBV5-6 and TRBJ1-4; no firm D call. Deletions cut 0 bases from V and 5 bases from J, with 8 bases between. The CDR3 runs 14 residues. Germline loops: CDR1 SGHDT, CDR2 YYEEEE. The DNA of the CDR3 is TGTGCCAGCAGCTTGGGGCAGGTGAATGAAAAACTGTTTTTT. Translation gives CASSLGQVNEKLFF. Variable domain in full (rest from reference TRBV5-6 and TRBJ1-4): DAGVTQSPTHLIKTRGQQVTLRCSPKSGHDTVSWYQQALGQGPQFIFQYYEEEERQRGNFPDRFSGHQFPNYSSELNVNALLLGDSALYLCASSLGQVNEKLFFGSGTQLSVL.

This chain links TRBV7-9 with TRBJ1-2; D is perhaps TRBD1 (5 bases). CDR1 is SEHNR, CDR2 FQNEAQ, per germline (reference sequence). CDR3 length: 18 residues. With 1 base removed from V and 8 bases from J, the gap between germline ends came to 26 bases. CDR3 amino acids: CASSLVSVSESDSFGYTF. The CDR3, as DNA: TGTGCCAGCAGCTTAGTTTCAGTGAGTGAATCTGACAGCTTCGGCTACACCTTC.

The chain links TRBV30 to TRBJ2-2; TRBD1 is a possible D gene (6 bases). CDR1 GTSNPN and CDR2 SVGIG come from the germline V gene (reference sequence). V lost 0 bases and J lost 0, with 8 bases in between. The CDR3 has 15 residues. DNA for the CDR3: TGTGCCTGGAGTGTTAAGGGGGCGAACACCGGGGAGCTGTTTTTT. Protein: CAWSVKGANTGELFF.

In its sample, this clone was seen a few times. V is TRBV11-2 and J is TRBJ2-5; 8 bases fit TRBD1. CDR1 and CDR2 (germline): SGHAT, FQNNGV. V lost 4 bases and J lost 5; bases outside the gene matches: 18. This CDR3 contains 18 residues. CDR3 coding DNA: TGTGCCAGCAGCTCCCATATGATGACAGGGGATTGGGGGGAGACCCAGTACTTC. Translation: CASSSHMMTGDWGETQYF.

J is TRBJ1-2 and V is TRBV5-1; 7 nucleotides agree with TRBD1. This CDR3 has 13 amino acids. Germline CDR1 and CDR2: SGHRS and YFSETQ. The V and J ends lost 4 bases and 4 bases, in that order; junction bases with no gene match: 4. The CDR3 nucleotides are TGCGCCAGCAGCACGGGACAGATCTATGGCTACACCTTC. Its protein product is CASSTGQIYGYTF.

The chain recombines TRBV11-2 with TRBJ2-5; D may be TRBD2 (5 bases). V lost 2 bases, J lost 0 bases, and 7 bases lay in between. CDR1 SGHAT and CDR2 FQNNGV come from the germline V gene. CDR3 length: 14 residues. CDR3 residues: CASSLSGNQETQYF. The CDR3 DNA reads as TGTGCCAGCAGCTTATCCGGGAACCAAGAGACCCAGTACTTC.

The CDR3 here is CSVRPRGTAGEQYF. CDR3 bases: TGCAGCGTTCGCCCTCGAGGGACAGCAGGGGAGCAGTACTTC. V is TRBV29-1 and J is TRBJ2-7; 7 bases map to TRBD1. Trimming at V came to 5 bases and at J to 7 bases, leaving 14 bases not matched to a gene. This CDR3 region has 14 residues. Looked up from germline, CDR1 is SQVTM and CDR2 is ANQGSEA.

The gene calls are TRBV6-1 and TRBJ1-2, with 7 nucleotides matching TRBD1. This CDR3 contains 15 residues. Looked up from germline, CDR1 is MNHNS and CDR2 is SASEGT. The V gene end was trimmed by 3 bases and the J gene end by 4 bases; junction bases not matched to a gene: 8. In DNA, the CDR3 is TGTGCCAGCAGTGAGTTCTCGGGACAGACCTATGGCTACACCTTC. Encoded protein: CASSEFSGQTYGYTF.

The chain combines TRBV19 with TRBJ1-6; 9 bases fit TRBD1. The V and J ends lost 4 bases and 0 bases, in that order; junction bases with no gene match: 10. Germline CDR1 reads LNHDA; CDR2 reads SQIVND (reference sequence). The CDR3 is 19 amino acids. The CDR3 DNA reads as TGTGCCAGTAGTACCTCCGGGACAGGGTCGAGCTCCTATAATTCACCCCTCCACTTT. Its protein product is CASSTSGTGSSSYNSPLHF.

This clone was seen a handful of times. The V call is TRBV4-1, the J call TRBJ2-3; 9 nucleotides agree with TRBD2. Germline lookup yields CDR1 MGHRA and CDR2 YSYEKL. Trimming removed 3 bases from V and 3 bases from J; junction bases left unmatched: 7. There are 16 residues in the CDR3. In DNA form, the CDR3 reads TGCGCCAGCAGCCACTATTTTAGCGGGGGAACAGATACGCAGTATTTT. Protein: CASSHYFSGGTDTQYF.